This T cell receptor (beta chain) was identified during a study of blood T cell repertoires in COVID-19. Study context: Some COVID-19 samples were acute and others convalescent; all came from the United States, Italy and Spain.

The table came from immunoSEQ multiplex PCR; TCRdb's copy has only in-frame clones and leaves some out. This table holds around 20,000 clones, around nine tenths found once. Germline loops: CDR1 SGHNT, CDR2 YYREEE (reference sequence). J gave up 3 bases and V 0 bases, and 9 bases lay outside the gene matches. CDR3 size: 17 residues. The sample taken for sequencing was peripheral blood. This receptor was taken from a human donor in a cohort sampled during active COVID-19. J is TRBJ2-3 and V is TRBV5-4; 8 bases are a match to TRBD1. CDR3 residues: CASSLGGGQGATDTQYF. DNA of the CDR3: TGTGCCAGCAGCTTGGGAGGTGGGCAGGGGGCAACAGATACGCAGTATTTT.